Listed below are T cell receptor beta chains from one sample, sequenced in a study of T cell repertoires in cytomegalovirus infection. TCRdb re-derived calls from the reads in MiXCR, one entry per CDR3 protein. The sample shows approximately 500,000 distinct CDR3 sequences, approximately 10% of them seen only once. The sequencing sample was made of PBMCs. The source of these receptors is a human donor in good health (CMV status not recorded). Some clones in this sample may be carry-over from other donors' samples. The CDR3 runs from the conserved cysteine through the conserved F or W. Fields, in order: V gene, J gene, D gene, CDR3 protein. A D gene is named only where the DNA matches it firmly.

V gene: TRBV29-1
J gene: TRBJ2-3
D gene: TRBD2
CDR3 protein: CSGGTSGRADTQYF

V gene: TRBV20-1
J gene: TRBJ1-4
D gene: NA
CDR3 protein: CSARDEGEYGEKLFF

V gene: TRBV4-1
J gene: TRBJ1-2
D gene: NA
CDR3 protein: CASSPSLEGNGYTF

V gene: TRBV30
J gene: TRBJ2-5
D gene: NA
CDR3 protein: CAWNRQSQETQYF

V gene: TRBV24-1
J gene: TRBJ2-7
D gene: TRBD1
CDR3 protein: CATSDLWQGASLNEQYF

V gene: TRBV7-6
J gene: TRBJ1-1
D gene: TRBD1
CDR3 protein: CASSLQTGEATEAFF

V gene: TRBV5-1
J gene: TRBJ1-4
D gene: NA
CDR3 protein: CASSYRGGPTNEKLFF

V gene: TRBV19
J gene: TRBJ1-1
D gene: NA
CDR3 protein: CASSSGQNTEAFF

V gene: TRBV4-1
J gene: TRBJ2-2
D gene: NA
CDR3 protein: CASSHRLSNTGELFF

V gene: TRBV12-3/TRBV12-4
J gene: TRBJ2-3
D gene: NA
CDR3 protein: CASSLEGRADTQYF

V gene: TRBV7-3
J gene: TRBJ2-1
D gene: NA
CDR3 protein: CASSSGPNNEQFF

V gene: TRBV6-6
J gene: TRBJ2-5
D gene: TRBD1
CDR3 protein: CASSYSNTRGLEETQYF

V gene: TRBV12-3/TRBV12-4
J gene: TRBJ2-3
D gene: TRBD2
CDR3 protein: CASTASGSTDTQYF

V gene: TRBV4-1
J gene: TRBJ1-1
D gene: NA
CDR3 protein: CASSHLPESAAEAFF

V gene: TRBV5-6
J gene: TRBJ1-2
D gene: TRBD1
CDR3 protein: CASSLGTATYGYTF

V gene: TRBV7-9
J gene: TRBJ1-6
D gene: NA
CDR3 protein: CASSLAGTSPLHF

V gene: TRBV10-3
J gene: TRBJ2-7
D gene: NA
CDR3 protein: CAALGGPGDEQYF

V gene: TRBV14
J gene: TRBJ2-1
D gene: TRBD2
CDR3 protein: CASSQAVAGGPNEQFF

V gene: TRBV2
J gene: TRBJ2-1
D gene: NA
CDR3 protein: CASIITGVNNEQFF

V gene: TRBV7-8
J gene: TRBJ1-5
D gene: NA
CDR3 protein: CASSLGVENQPQHF

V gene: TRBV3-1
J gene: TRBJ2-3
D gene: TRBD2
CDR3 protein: CASSQDAGAIDTQYF

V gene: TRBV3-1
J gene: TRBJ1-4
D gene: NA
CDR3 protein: CASSQVPHPDEKLFF

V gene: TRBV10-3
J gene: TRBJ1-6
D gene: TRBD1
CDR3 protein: CAISDRDRGSPLHF

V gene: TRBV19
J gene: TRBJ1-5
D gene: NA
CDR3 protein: CASSPWVGAYQPQHF

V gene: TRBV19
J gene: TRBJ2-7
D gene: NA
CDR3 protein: CASSIGTNEQYF

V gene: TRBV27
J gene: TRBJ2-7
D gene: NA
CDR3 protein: CASSSKNGVYEQYF

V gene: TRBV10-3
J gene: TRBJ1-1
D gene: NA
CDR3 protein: CAISERDGGTEAFF

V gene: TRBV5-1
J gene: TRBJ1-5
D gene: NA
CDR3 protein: CASSLGQLNQPQHF

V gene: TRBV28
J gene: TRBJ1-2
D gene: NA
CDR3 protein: CASSPFRDGYGYTF

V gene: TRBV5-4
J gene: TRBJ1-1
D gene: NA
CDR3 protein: CASTLALTGNTEAFF

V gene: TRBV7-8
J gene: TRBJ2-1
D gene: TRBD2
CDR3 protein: CASSLAGGRASNEQFF

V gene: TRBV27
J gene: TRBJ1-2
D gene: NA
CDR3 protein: CASSWSESYGYTF

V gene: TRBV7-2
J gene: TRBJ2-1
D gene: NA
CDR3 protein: CASSLVGGGGSYNEQFF

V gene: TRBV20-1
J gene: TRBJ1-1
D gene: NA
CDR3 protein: CSARAQLMNTEAFF

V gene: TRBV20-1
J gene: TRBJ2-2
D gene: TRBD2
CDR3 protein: CSAGRAGALGTGELFF

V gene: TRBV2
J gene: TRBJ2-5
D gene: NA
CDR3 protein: CASSEEAVQETQYF

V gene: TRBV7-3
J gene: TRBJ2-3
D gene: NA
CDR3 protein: CASSPMAGDTQYF

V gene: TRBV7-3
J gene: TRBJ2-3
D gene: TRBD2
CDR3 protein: CASSLGGGSTQYF

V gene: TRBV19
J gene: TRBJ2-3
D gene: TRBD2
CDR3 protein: CASKERGGGTDTQYF

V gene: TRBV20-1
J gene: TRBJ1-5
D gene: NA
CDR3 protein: CSATDGASNQPQHF

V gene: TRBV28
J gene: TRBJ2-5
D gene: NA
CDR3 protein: CASLVEAQYF

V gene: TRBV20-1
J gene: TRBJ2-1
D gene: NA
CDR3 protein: CSAGTPGNEQFF

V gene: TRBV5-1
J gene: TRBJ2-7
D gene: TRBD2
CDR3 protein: CASSPGTILYEQYF

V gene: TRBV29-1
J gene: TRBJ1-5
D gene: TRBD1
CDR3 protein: CSVQQGADQPQHF